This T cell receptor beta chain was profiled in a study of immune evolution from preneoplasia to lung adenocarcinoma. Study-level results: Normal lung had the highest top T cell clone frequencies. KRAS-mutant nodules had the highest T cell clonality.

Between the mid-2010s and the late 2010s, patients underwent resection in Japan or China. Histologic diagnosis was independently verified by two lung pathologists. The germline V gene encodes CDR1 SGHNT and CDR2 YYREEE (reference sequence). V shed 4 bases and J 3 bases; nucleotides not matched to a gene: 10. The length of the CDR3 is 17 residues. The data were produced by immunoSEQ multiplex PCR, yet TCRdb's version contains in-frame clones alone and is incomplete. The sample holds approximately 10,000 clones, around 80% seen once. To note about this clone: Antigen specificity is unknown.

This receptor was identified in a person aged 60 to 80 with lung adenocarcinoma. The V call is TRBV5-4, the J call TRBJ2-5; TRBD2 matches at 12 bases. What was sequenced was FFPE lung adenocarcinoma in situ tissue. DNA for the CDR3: TGTGCCAGCAGCCCCGGCGGACTAGCGGGGATTAAAGAGACCCAGTACTTC. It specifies CASSPGGLAGIKETQYF. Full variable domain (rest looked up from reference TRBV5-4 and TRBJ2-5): ETGVTQSPTHLIKTRGQQVTLRCSSQSGHNTVSWYQQALGQGPQFIFQYYREEENGRGNFPPRFSGLQFPNYSSELNVNALELDDSALYLCASSPGGLAGIKETQYFGPGTRLLVL.